In its sample, the clone carrying this T cell receptor beta chain was seen a few times. Together with a sample-barcoded 5' primer, a J-beta primer mix was included in a second PCR lasting about 6 to 12 cycles. Each cDNA molecule was tagged by a template-switch adaptor with 12 random nucleotides. MiXCR, run by TCRdb on the 5' RACE reads, gives a single entry per CDR3 protein. The sample carries hundreds of thousands of distinct CDR3 sequences, approximately 22% recorded once. The sample originates from a study of blood T cells in healthy people across ages. Turning to the study itself: Per every two T cells, about one barcoded beta molecule was captured by template switching.

Each sample yielded at least 5.5 micrograms of PBMC total RNA. Germline V gene lookup returns CDR1 SGHTA and CDR2 FQGNSA. The CDR3 consists of 15 residues. Losses at the gene ends were 5 bases for V and 6 bases for J; bases not matched to a gene: 11. The chain recombines TRBV7-2 with TRBJ2-5; 8 bases map to TRBD2. This TCR was recovered from a man aged 65 to 85 in good health. Sequenced material: blood. The CDR3 bases are TGTGCCAGCAGCCCTCCAGCGGGAGTGGGCAAGACCCAGTACTTC. Amino acids: CASSPPAGVGKTQYF.